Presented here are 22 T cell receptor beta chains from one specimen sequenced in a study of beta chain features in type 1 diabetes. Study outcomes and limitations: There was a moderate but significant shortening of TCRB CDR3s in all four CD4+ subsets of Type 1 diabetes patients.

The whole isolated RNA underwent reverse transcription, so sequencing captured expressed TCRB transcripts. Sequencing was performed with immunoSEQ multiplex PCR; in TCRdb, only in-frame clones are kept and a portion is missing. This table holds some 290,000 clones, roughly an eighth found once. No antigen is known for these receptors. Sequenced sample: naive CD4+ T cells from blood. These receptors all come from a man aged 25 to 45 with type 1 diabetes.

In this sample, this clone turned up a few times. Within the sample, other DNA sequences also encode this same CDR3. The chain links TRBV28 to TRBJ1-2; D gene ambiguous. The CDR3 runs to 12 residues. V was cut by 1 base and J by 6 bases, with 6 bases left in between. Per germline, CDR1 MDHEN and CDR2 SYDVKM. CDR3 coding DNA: TGTGCCAGCAGTTTATCCGGAGATGGCTACACCTTC. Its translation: CASSLSGDGYTF.

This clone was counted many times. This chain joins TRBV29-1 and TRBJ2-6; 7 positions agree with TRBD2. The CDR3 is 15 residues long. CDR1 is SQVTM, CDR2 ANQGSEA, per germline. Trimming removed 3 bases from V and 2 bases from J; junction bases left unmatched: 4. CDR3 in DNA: TGCAGCGTTGATTCTGCGGGAGCTGGGGCCAACGTCCTGACTTTC. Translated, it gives CSVDSAGAGANVLTF.

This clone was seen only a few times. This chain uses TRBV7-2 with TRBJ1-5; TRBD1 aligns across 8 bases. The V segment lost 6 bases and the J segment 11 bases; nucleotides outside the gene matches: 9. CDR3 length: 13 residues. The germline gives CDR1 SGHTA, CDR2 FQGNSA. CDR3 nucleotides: TGTGCCAGCAGTTTGGGGGAGGACAGGGCCCAGCATTTT. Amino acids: CASSLGEDRAQHF.

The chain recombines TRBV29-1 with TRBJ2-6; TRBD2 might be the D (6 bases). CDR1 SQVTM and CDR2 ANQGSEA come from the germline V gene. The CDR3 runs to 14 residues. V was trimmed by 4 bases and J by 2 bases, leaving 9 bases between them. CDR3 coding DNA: TGCAGCGTTGTCCCGGGAGCTGGGGCCAACGTCCTGACTTTC. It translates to CSVVPGAGANVLTF.

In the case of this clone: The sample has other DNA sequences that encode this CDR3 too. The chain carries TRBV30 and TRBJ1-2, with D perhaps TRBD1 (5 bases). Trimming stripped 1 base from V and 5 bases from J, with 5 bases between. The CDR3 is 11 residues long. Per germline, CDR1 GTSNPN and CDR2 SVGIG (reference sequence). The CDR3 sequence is CAWSAGYGYTF. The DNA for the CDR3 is TGTGCCTGGAGTGCAGGGTATGGCTACACCTTC.

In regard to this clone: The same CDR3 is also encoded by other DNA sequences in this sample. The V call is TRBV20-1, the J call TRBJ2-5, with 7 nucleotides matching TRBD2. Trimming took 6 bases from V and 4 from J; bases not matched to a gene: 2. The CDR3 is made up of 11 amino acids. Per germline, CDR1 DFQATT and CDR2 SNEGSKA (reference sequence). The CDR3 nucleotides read TGCAGTGCGATAGCGGGAGAGACCCAGTACTTC. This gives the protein CSAIAGETQYF.

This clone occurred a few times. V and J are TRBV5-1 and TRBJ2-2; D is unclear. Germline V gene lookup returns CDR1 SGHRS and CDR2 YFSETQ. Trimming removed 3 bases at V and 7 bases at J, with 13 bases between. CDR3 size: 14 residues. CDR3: CASSSAGPIGELFF. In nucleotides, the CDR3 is TGCGCCAGCAGCTCCGCTGGGCCGATCGGGGAGCTGTTTTTT.

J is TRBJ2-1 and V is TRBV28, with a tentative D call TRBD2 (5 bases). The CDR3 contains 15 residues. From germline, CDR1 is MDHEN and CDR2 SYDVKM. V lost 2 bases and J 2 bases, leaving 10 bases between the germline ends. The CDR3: CASSLPSGAYNEQFF. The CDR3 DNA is TGTGCCAGCAGTTTACCCTCCGGGGCCTACAATGAGCAGTTCTTC.

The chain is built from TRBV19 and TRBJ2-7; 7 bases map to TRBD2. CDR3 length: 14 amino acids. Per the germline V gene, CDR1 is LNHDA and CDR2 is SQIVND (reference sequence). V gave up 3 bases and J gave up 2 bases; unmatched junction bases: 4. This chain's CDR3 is CASSMASGTYEQYF. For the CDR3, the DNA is TGTGCCAGTAGTATGGCTAGCGGTACCTACGAGCAGTACTTC.

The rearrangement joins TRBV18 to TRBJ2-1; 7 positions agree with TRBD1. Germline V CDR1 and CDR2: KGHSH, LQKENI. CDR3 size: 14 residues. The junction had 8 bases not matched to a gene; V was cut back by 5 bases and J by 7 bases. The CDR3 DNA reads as TGTGCCAGCTCAAGTCGGGACAGCGATAATGAGCAGTTCTTC. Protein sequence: CASSSRDSDNEQFF.

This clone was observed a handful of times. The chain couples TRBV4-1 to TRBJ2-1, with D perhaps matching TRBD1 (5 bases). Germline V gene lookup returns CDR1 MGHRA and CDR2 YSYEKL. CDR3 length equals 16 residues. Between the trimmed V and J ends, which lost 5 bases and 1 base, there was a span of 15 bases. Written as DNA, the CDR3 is TGCGCCAGCAGCACTCGGAAAGACAGTTCCTACAATGAGCAGTTCTTC. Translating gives CASSTRKDSSYNEQFF.

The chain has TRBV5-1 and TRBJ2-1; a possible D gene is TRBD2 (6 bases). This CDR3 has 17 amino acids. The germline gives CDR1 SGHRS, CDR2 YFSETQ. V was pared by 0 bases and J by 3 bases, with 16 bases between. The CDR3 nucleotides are TGCGCCAGCAGCTTGGGAGTAGCGGAACTGCTCTACAATGAGCAGTTCTTC. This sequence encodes CASSLGVAELLYNEQFF.

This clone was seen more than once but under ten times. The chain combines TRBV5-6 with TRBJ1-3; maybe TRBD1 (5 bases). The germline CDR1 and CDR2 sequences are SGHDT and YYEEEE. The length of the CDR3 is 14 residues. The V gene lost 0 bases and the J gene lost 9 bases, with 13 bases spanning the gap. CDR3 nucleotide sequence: TGTGCCAGCAGCTTGGATGTGTCCGGGGGCACCATATATTTT. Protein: CASSLDVSGGTIYF.

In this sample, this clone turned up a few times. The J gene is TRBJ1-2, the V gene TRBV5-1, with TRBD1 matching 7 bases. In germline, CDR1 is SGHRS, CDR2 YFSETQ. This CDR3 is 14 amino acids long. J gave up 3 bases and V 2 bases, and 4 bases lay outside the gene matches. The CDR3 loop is CASSFLGQDYGYTF. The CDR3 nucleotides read TGCGCCAGCAGCTTTCTCGGACAGGACTATGGCTACACCTTC.

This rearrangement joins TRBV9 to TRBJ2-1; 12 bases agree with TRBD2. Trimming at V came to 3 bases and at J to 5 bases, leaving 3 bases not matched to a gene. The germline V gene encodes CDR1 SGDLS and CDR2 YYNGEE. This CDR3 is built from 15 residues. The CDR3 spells CASSGTSGIHNEQFF. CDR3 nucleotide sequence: TGTGCCAGCAGCGGGACTAGCGGGATTCACAATGAGCAGTTCTTC.

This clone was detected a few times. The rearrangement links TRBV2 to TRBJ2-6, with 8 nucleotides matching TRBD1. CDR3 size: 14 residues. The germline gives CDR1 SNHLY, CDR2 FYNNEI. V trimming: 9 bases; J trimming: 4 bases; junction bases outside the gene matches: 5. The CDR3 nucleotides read TGTGCCAGTCAGGGGGCTACAGGGGCCAACGTCCTGACTTTC. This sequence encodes CASQGATGANVLTF.

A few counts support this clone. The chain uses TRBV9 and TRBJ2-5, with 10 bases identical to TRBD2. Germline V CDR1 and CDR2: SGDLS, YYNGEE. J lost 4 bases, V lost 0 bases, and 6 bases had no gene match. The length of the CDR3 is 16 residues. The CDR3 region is CASSVGASGSGETQYF. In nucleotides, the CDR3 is TGTGCCAGCAGCGTAGGTGCTAGCGGGAGTGGAGAGACCCAGTACTTC.

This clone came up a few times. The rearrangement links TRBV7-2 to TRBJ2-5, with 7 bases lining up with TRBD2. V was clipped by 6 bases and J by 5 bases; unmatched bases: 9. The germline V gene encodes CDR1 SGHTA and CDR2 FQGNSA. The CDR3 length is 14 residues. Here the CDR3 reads CASRLAGDGETQYF. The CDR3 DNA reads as TGTGCCAGCAGACTGGCGGGGGATGGGGAGACCCAGTACTTC.

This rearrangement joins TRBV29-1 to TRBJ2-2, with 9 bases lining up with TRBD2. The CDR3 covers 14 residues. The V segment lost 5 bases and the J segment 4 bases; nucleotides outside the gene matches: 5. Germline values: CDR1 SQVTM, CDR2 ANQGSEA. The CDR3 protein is CSVTGTSRTGELFF. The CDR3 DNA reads TGCAGCGTTACCGGGACTAGCCGCACCGGGGAGCTGTTTTTT.

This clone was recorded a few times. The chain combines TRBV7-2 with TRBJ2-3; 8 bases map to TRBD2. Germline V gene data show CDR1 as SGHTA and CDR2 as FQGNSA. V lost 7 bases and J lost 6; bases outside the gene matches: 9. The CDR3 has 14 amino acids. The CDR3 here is CASIGERERDTQYF. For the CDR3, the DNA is TGTGCCAGCATCGGGGAGCGGGAGCGGGATACGCAGTATTTT. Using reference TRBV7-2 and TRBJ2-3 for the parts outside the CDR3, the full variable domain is GAGVSQSPSNKVTEKGKDVELRCDPISGHTALYWYRQSLGQGLEFLIYFQGNSAPDKSGLPSDRFSAERTGGSVSTLTIQRTQQEDSAVYLCASIGERERDTQYFGPGTRLTVL.

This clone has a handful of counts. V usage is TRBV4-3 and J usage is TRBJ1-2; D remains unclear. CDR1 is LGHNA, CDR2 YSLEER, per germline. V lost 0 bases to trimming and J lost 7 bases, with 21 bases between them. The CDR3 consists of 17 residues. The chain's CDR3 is CASSQDWVRDLGGGYTF. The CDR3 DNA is TGCGCCAGCAGCCAAGATTGGGTCCGCGACCTCGGAGGTGGCTACACCTTC.

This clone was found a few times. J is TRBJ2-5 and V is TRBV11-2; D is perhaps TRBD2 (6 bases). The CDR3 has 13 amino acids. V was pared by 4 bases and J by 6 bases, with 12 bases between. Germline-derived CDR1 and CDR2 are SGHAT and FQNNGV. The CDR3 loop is CASSSAGGQTQYF. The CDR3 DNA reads TGTGCCAGCAGCTCGGCCGGGGGACAGACCCAGTACTTC.